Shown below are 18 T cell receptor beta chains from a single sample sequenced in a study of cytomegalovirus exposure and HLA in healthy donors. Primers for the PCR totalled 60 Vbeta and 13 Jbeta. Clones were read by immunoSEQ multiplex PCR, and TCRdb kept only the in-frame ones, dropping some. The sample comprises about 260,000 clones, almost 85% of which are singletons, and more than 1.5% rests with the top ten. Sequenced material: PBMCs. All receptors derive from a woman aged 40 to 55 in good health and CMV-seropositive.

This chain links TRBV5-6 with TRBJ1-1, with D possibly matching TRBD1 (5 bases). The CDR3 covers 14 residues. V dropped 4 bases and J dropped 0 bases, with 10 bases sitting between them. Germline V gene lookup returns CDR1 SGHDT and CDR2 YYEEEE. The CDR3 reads CASSGKTVNTEAFF. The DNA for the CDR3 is TGTGCCAGCAGCGGAAAGACAGTGAACACTGAAGCTTTCTTT. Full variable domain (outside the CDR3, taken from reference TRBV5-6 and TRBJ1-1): DAGVTQSPTHLIKTRGQQVTLRCSPKSGHDTVSWYQQALGQGPQFIFQYYEEEERQRGNFPDRFSGHQFPNYSSELNVNALLLGDSALYLCASSGKTVNTEAFFGQGTRLTVV.

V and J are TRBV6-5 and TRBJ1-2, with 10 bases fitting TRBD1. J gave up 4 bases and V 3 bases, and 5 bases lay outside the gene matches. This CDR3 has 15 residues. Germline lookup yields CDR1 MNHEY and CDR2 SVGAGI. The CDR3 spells CASSYRTGGSYGYTF. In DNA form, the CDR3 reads TGTGCCAGCAGTTATAGGACAGGGGGGAGCTATGGCTACACCTTC.

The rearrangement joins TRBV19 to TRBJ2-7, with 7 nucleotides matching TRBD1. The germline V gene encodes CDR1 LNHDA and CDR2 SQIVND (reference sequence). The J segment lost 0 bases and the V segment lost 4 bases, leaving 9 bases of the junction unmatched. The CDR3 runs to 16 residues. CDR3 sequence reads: CASSTFRQGRSYEQYF. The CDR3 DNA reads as TGTGCCAGTAGTACCTTCCGACAGGGCCGCTCCTACGAGCAGTACTTC.

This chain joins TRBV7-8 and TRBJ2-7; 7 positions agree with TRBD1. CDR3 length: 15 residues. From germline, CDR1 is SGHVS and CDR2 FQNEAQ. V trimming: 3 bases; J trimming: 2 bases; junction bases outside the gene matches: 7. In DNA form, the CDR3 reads TGTGCCAGCAGCTTCTCAGACAGGGTCCCCTACGAGCAGTACTTC. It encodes CASSFSDRVPYEQYF.

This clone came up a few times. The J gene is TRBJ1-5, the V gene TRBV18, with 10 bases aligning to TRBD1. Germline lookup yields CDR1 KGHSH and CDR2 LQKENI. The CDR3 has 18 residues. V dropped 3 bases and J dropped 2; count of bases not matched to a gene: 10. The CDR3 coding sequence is TGTGCCAGCTCACCTCTTAGACAGGGGGCTAATGGCAATCAGCCCCAGCATTTT. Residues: CASSPLRQGANGNQPQHF. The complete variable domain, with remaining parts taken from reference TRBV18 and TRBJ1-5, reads NAGVMQNPRHLVRRRGQEARLRCSPMKGHSHVYWYRQLPEEGLKFMVYLQKENIIDESGMPKERFSAEFPKEGPSILRIQQVVRGDSAAYFCASSPLRQGANGNQPQHFGDGTRLSIL.

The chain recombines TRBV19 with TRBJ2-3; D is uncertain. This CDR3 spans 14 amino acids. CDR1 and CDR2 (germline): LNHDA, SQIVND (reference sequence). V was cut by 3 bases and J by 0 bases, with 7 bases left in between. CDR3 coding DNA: TGTGCCAGTAGTATTTGGCAGAGCACAGATACGCAGTATTTT. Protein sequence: CASSIWQSTDTQYF.

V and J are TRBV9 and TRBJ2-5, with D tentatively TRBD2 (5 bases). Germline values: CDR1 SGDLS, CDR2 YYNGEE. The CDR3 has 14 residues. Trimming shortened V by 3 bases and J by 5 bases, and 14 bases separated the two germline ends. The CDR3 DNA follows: TGTGCCAGCAGCGCGTCGGGAACTATTGAGACCCAGTACTTC. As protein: CASSASGTIETQYF.

The CDR3 sequence: CASSNRWGGKDTEAFF. DNA of the CDR3: TGTGCCAGCAGCAACCGCTGGGGGGGAAAGGACACTGAAGCTTTCTTT. This chain connects TRBV21-1 to TRBJ1-1. TRBV21-1 is annotated as a pseudogene. The CDR3 sequence is 16 residues long.

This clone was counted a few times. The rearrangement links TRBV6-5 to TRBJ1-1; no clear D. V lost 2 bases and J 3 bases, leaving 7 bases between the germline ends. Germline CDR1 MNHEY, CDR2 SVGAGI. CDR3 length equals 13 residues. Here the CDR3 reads CASSYRTDTEAFF. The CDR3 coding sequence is TGTGCCAGCAGTTACCGTACAGACACTGAAGCTTTCTTT.

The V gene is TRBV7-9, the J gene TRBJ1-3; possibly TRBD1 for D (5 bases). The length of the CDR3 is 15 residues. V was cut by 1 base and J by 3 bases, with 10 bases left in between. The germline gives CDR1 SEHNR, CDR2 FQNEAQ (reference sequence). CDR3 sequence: CASSLVAGLGNTIYF. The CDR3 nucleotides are TGTGCCAGCAGCTTAGTGGCAGGGCTTGGAAACACCATATATTTT.

The CDR3 reads CASSAGVSNQPQHF. The CDR3 DNA reads TGTGCCAGTAGTGCAGGGGTTAGCAATCAGCCCCAGCATTTT. The chain couples TRBV19 to TRBJ1-5; tentative D call: TRBD1 (6 bases). The CDR3 runs to 14 residues. Germline V gene data show CDR1 as LNHDA and CDR2 as SQIVND (reference sequence). V lost 5 bases and J lost 0, with 8 bases in between.

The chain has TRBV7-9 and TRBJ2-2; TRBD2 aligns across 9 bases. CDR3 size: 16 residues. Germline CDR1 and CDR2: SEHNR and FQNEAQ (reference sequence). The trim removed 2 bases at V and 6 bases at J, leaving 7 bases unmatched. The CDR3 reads CASSLPRGRAPGELFF. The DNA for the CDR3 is TGTGCCAGCAGCTTACCGCGCGGGAGGGCCCCCGGGGAGCTGTTTTTT. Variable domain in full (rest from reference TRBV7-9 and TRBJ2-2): DTGVSQNPRHKITKRGQNVTFRCDPISEHNRLYWYRQTLGQGPEFLTYFQNEAQLEKSRLLSDRFSAERPKGSFSTLEIQRTEQGDSAMYLCASSLPRGRAPGELFFGEGSRLTVL.

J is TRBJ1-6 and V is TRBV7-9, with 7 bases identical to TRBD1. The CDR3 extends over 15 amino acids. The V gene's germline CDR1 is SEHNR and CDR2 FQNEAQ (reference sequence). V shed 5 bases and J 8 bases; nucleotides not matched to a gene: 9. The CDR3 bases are TGTGCCAGCAGCGTCGGGACAGCGGGGGATTCACCCCTCCACTTT. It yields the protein CASSVGTAGDSPLHF.

The CDR3 coding sequence is TGTGCCAGCAGCCCAAGGACAGGTTTGGACTCTGGAAACACCATATATTTT. Its translation: CASSPRTGLDSGNTIYF. The chain is built from TRBV9 and TRBJ1-3; 7 bases fit TRBD1. V trimming: 4 bases; J trimming: 0 bases; junction bases outside the gene matches: 10. CDR1 and CDR2 from the germline V gene are SGDLS and YYNGEE. This CDR3 has 17 residues.

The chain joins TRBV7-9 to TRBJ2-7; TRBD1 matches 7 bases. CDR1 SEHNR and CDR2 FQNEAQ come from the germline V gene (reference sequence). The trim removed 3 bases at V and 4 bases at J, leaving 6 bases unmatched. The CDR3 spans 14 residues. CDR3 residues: CASSFAGTAYEQYF. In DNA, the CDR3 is TGTGCCAGCAGCTTCGCCGGGACAGCGTACGAGCAGTACTTC.

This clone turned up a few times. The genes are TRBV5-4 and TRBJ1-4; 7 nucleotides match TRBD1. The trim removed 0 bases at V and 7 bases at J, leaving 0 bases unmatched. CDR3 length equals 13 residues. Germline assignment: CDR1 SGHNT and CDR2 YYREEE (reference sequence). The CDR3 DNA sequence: TGTGCCAGCAGCTTGGACAGGGGTGAAAAACTGTTTTTT. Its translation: CASSLDRGEKLFF.

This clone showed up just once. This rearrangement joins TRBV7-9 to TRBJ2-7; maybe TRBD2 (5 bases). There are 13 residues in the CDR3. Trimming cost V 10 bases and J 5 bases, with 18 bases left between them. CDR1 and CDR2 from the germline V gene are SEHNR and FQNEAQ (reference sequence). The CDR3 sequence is CATRAAVENEQYF. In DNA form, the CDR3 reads TGTGCCACGCGGGCAGCAGTAGAAAACGAGCAGTACTTC.

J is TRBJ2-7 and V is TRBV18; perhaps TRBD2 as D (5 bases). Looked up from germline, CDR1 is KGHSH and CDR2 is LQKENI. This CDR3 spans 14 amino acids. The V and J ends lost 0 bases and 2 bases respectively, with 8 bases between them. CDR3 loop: CASSPPAGTYEQYF. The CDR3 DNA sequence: TGTGCCAGCTCACCACCGGCGGGTACCTACGAGCAGTACTTC. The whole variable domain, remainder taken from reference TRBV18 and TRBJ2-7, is NAGVMQNPRHLVRRRGQEARLRCSPMKGHSHVYWYRQLPEEGLKFMVYLQKENIIDESGMPKERFSAEFPKEGPSILRIQQVVRGDSAAYFCASSPPAGTYEQYFGPGTRLTVT.